This T cell receptor beta chain originates from a study of cytomegalovirus exposure and HLA in healthy donors. With 60 Vbeta and 13 Jbeta primers, the PCR was carried out. Assay used: immunoSEQ multiplex PCR; TCRdb lists only in-frame clones, some missing. The sample has approximately 220,000 clones, around 76% seen once; the top ten hold 4.5% to 7%. Germline assignment: CDR1 SGHKS and CDR2 YYEKEE (reference sequence). The CDR3 is 16 amino acids. The ends lost 2 bases at V and 9 bases at J; junction bases unmatched: 12. The source is a man in his forties in good health and CMV-seropositive. J is TRBJ2-1 and V is TRBV5-5; the match to TRBD2 covers 9 bases. The sample taken for sequencing was PBMCs. The DNA for the CDR3 is TGTGCCAGCAGCTTCGGTTTAGGCGGGAGGGCTTTTGAGCAGTTCTTC. This translates into CASSFGLGGRAFEQFF.